This T cell receptor beta chain comes out of a study of beta chain features in type 1 diabetes. Study-wide findings and caveats: Overrepresentation of cells with high TCR expression could result from cDNA sequencing. These data did not resolve whether HLA type affects TCRB rearrangement.

Worth noting for this clone: What it recognizes is unknown.

Isolated RNA was reverse transcribed in full, so expressed TCRB transcripts were sequenced. Profiled with immunoSEQ multiplex PCR; TCRdb holds only in-frame clones, not every one. The sample lists hundreds of thousands of clones, approximately 30% occurring once. The CDR3 has 14 amino acids. Germline loops: CDR1 LGHNA, CDR2 YNFKEQ. The V and J ends lost 1 base and 2 bases respectively, with 9 bases between them. Donors underwent one heparinised blood draw, 100 to 150 mL on average. The source of this sequence is a man aged 18 to 29 in good health. The chain employs TRBV4-2 and TRBJ2-7; possibly TRBD1 or TRBD2 for D (5 bases each). Sequencing was carried out using naive CD4+ T cells from blood. CDR3 nucleotide sequence: TGTGCCAGCAGCCAAGCCGGGACGACCTACGAGCAGTACTTC. Its translation: CASSQAGTTYEQYF.